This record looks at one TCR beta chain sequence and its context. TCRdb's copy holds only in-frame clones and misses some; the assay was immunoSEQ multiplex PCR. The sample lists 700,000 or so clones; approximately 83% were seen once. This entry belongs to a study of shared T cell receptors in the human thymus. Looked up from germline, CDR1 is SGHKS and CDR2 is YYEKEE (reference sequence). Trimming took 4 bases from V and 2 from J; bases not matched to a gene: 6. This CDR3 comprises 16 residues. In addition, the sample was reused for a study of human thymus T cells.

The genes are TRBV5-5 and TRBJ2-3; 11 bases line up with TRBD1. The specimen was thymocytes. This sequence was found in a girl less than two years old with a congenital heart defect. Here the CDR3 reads CASSGGQGGDTDTQYF. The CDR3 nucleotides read TGTGCCAGCAGCGGGGGACAGGGGGGAGACACAGATACGCAGTATTTT.